This T cell receptor beta chain was recorded in a study of human T cells and chemical hapten exposure. Study background: Diagnoses of alopecia areata, totalis or universalis occurred in mostly female patients.

Time point here: patch test 3, about 24 weeks after DPC sensitization. The treatment is: therapeutic diphenylcyclopropenone sensitization with weekly scalp DPC. This clonotype was counted only a few times. No antigen is known for it. Study-wide points: Correlating positively with patch test score were the PT1 expanded TCR counts.

The germline V gene encodes CDR1 MDHEN and CDR2 SYDVKM. The CDR3 contains 14 residues. V lost 4 bases and J lost 8; bases outside the gene matches: 8. Individual cDNA molecules in this library carried unique molecular identifiers. TCRdb re-called the RACE reads through MiXCR, storing one row per CDR3 protein. Of about 190,000 distinct CDR3 sequences listed, around 25% are singletons. The chain employs TRBV28 and TRBJ1-5; 7 bases align to TRBD1. Sequencing was performed on whole blood, taken in connection with sensitization to the hapten diphenylcyclopropenone (DPC). The source of this sequence is a woman aged 40 to 49 with alopecia areata. Some clones in this sample may be carry-over from other donors' samples. The DNA for the CDR3 is TGTGCCAGCAGTTACGGACAGGCCAGGGAGCCCCAGCATTTT. This codes for CASSYGQAREPQHF.